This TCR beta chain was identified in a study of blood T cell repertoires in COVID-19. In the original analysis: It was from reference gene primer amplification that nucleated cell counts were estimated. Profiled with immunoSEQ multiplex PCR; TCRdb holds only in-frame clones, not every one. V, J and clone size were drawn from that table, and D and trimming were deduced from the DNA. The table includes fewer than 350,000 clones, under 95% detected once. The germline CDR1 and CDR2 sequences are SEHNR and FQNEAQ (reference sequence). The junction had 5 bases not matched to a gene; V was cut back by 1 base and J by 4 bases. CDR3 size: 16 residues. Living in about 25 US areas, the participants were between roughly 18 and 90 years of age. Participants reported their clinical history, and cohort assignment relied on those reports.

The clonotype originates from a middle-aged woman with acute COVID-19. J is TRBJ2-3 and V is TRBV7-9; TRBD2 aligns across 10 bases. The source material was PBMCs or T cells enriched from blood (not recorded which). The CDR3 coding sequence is TGTGCCAGCAGCTTAGAACTAGCGGGGTGGGCAGATACGCAGTATTTT. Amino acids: CASSLELAGWADTQYF.